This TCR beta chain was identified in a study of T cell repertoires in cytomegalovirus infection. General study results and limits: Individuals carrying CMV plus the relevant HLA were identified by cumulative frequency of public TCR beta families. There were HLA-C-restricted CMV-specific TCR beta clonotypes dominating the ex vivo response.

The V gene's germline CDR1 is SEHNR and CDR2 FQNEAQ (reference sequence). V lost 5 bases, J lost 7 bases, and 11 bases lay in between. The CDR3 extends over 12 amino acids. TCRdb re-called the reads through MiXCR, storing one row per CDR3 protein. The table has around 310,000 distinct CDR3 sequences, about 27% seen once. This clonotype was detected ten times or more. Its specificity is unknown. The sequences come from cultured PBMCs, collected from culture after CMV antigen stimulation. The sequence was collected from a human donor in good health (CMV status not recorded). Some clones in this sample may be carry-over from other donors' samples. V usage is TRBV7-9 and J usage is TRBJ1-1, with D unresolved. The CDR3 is CASSRRTLEAFF. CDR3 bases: TGTGCCAGCAGCCGAAGGACGCTTGAAGCTTTCTTT.